This T cell receptor (beta chain) was sequenced in a study of identical twins (dated by TCRdb to the mid-2010s). Broadly, across the study: To test whether fetal clonotypes persist, this study deep-sequenced TCR alpha and beta repertoires from monozygotic twins, from unrelated adults of various ages, and from cord blood. To rule out contamination, the twin experiments were replicated at different times with different library preparation protocols. Study-wide findings and limitations: Because the same donors could not be followed over many years, conclusions were based on cross-sectional statistical analysis. Zero-insertion analyses could be partly confounded by invariant T cells such as MAIT and iNKT, although diverse VJ usage argued against such confounding for most clonotypes. Compared with coincidental sharing between unrelated individuals, out-of-frame TCR alpha sequences shared between twins had an excess of sequences with low generation probability. Fewer insertions were carried by abundant cord blood beta clonotypes; a weaker similar trend was observed in young adult naive repertoires, while no such trend was observed in memory repertoires. In monozygotic twins, recombination models systematically underestimated out-of-frame TCR alpha sharing, but the models matched the sharing seen between unrelated individuals. A weaker excess of twin sharing was found in beta out-of-frame sequences because the signal-to-noise ratio was lowered by fewer shared sequences.

The CDR3 sequence holds 12 residues, the cysteine and phenylalanine included. Of the read, only the CDR3 DNA is kept; its 36 bases are in frame from base 1. CDR1 SGDLS and CDR2 YYNGEE are derived from the germline V gene. The trim is 3 bases for V and 6 bases for J, with a gap of 9 bases between the germline ends. Points on this clonotype: Its antigen target is currently unknown. No base quality values were provided; no much bigger clone lies one nucleotide off.

Every donor in the study was a healthy Caucasian. The twin cohort consisted of three pairs of female monozygotic twins, all aged about 18 to 30 years. The RNA used for TCR libraries was isolated from peripheral blood mononuclear cells. Library preparation employed 5' RACE. The data were produced on an Illumina HiSeq 2000. Template switching introduced a universal primer binding site; the final cDNA contained a unique molecular identifier, enabling accurate counting of TCR cDNA molecules. Specific primers in the conserved constant-segment region were used to synthesize first-strand cDNA for TCR alpha and beta chains. To control for contamination, every cDNA library was double barcoded, receiving both a SMART-Mk sample barcode and Illumina barcodes. Two successive PCR steps introduced TruSeq adapter sequences along with Illumina sample barcodes. TCR alpha and beta cDNA libraries were sequenced on the Illumina HiSeq platform with custom primers. The paper's processing steps were these. Raw reads were processed with MiGEC to extract unique molecular identifiers, and MiXCR was used to determine CDR3 positions. Recombination models were inferred per individual with the repgenHMM and IGoR tools using an EM algorithm. Shared clonotypes were analyzed with the tcR package in R, and sharing was normalized by the product of cloneset sizes. To study raw recombination free of thymic and clonal selection effects, out-of-frame nonproductive sequences were analyzed. TCRdb reprocessed the public reads (quality trimming at Q25 with fastp, clone calling with MiXCR) and kept in-frame beta chains. Every entry covers one CDR3 protein and lists the most common genes and DNA from its rows. TCRdb, not the authors, supplied the V and J calls. Counted in this sample were some 660,000 distinct CDR3 sequences; 8.6% of them appeared once. The top ten hold around 0.98% of the sample.

The same sample was also used in a study of yellow fever vaccine responses in identical twins. The second investigation adds: The T cell response to vaccination in identical twins was reported by the authors to appear partly convergent and partly personalized. Focusing on identical twins, the study followed the T cell clones that responded to the vaccine, and did so with precision.

This clonotype was obtained from a woman aged 18 to 35 in good health. The material sequenced was PBMCs. This chain is built from TRBV9 and TRBJ1-1; the D gene cannot be named for sure. CDR3 loop: CASSGGFAEAFF. The sequenced DNA: TGTGCCAGCAGCGGGGGTTTCGCTGAAGCTTTCTTT.